These 32 T cell receptor beta chains were all obtained from the same sample, sequenced in a study of CD8 T cells in Susac syndrome. A quantity of roughly 0.5 to 1 ug RNA underwent reverse transcription using random hexamers. TCRdb reprocessed the immunoSEQ multiplex PCR reads via MiXCR and lists one record per CDR3 protein. The repertoire includes around 150,000 distinct CDR3 sequences, approximately 94% of them detected once, and about 0.089% sits in the top ten. The sequenced sample consisted of CD4+ T cells from PBMCs. These receptor sequences come from a human donor with multiple sclerosis.

The rearrangement links TRBV5-8 to TRBJ1-4; TRBD1 aligns across 7 bases. Unmatched junction bases numbered 10, after V lost 10 bases and J lost 7 bases. Per germline, CDR1 SGHTS and CDR2 YDEGEE. CDR3 length: 13 amino acids. CDR3 in amino acids: CAASGRGREKLFF. CDR3 nucleotides: TGTGCCGCCTCGGGGAGGGGGCGTGAAAAACTGTTTTTT. Full variable domain (remainder filled in from reference TRBV5-8 and TRBJ1-4): EAGVTQSPTHLIKTRGQQATLRCSPISGHTSVYWYQQALGLGLQFLLWYDEGEERNRGNFPPRFSGRQFPNYSSELNVNALELEDSALYLCAASGRGREKLFFGSGTQLSVL.

Only one count was recorded for this clonotype. This chain links TRBV20-1 with TRBJ2-5; no reliable D call. The CDR3 has 17 amino acids. CDR1 DFQATT and CDR2 SNEGSKA come from the germline V gene (reference sequence). Deletions cut 2 bases from V and 0 bases from J, with 19 bases between. DNA of the CDR3: TGCAGTGCTAGACCGCGGAGCTCCACGCTGTACCAAGAGACCCAGTACTTC. It codes for CSARPRSSTLYQETQYF.

This chain links TRBV24-1 with TRBJ2-6; D may be TRBD1 or TRBD2 (5 bases each). The CDR3 contains 16 residues. CDR1 and CDR2 (germline): KGHDR, SFDVKD. Trimming removed 9 bases from V and 0 bases from J, with 14 bases in between. CDR3 sequence (DNA): TGTGCCACCGGGGGTATGGGGAGCTCTGGGGCCAACGTCCTGACTTTC. It specifies CATGGMGSSGANVLTF.

The chain carries TRBV5-1 and TRBJ2-7; 9 bases match TRBD2. The CDR3 has 14 residues. From germline, CDR1 is SGHRS and CDR2 YFSETQ. V gave up 0 bases and J gave up 5 bases; unmatched junction bases: 3. Here the CDR3 reads CASSLDAGGDEQYF. In DNA form, the CDR3 reads TGCGCCAGCAGCTTGGACGCGGGAGGGGACGAGCAGTACTTC.

With regard to this clonotype: Mismatch with germline at one junction end may stem from a read error. The DNA of the CDR3 is TGTGCCAGCAGTTTGGGGGGACTTTACACAGATACGCAGTATTTT. Protein product: CASSLGGLYTDTQYF. The chain recombines TRBV5-4 with TRBJ2-3, with a possible D match to TRBD2 (6 bases). Germline V gene data show CDR1 as SGHNT and CDR2 as YYREEE (reference sequence). The CDR3 runs to 15 residues.

The chain uses TRBV7-2 and TRBJ2-3; D possibly corresponds to TRBD1 (5 bases). Trimming left V 1 base short and J 2 bases short, with 7 bases between. The CDR3 runs to 14 residues. Germline V gene lookup returns CDR1 SGHTA and CDR2 FQGNSA. The CDR3 coding sequence is TGTGCCAGCAGCTTAGGACAGAACACAGATACGCAGTATTTT. This codes for CASSLGQNTDTQYF.

The chain couples TRBV7-8 to TRBJ1-1, with unresolved D. V dropped 4 bases and J dropped 4 bases, with 10 bases sitting between them. Germline-derived CDR1 and CDR2 are SGHVS and FQNEAQ. CDR3 size: 13 residues. The CDR3 is CASSYERGTEAFF. The CDR3 nucleotides read TGTGCCAGCAGCTATGAGCGCGGCACTGAAGCTTTCTTT. The full variable domain, in which reference TRBV7-8 and TRBJ1-1 provide the parts outside the CDR3, is GAGVSQSPRYKVAKRGQDVALRCDPISGHVSLFWYQQALGQGPEFLTYFQNEAQLDKSGLPSDRFFAERPEGSVSTLKIQRTQQEDSAVYLCASSYERGTEAFFGQGTRLTVV.

This clonotype was seen once. The chain has TRBV4-1 and TRBJ2-7; D may match TRBD1 or TRBD2 (5 bases each). The CDR3 length is 13 residues. Germline assignment: CDR1 MGHRA and CDR2 YSYEKL. With 4 bases removed from V and 6 bases from J, the gap between germline ends came to 13 bases. CDR3 bases: TGCGCCAGCAGCCCCAACGAGGGGTCCGAGCAGTACTTC. Its protein is CASSPNEGSEQYF.

The chain recombines TRBV2 with TRBJ2-5; 8 bases are a match to TRBD1. Germline trimming cut 5 bases from V and 5 bases from J; bases unmatched to any gene: 4. CDR3 length: 13 residues. CDR1 is SNHLY and CDR2 is FYNNEI in the germline V gene. The CDR3 sequence is CASSLDRVETQYF. The CDR3 DNA reads TGTGCCAGCAGTCTGGACAGGGTGGAGACCCAGTACTTC. Based on the CDR3 plus reference TRBV2 and TRBJ2-5, the full variable domain is EPEVTQTPSHQVTQMGQEVILRCVPISNHLYFYWYRQILGQKVEFLVSFYNNEISEKSEIFDDQFSVERPDGSNFTLKIRSTKLEDSAMYFCASSLDRVETQYFGPGTRLLVL.

This clonotype was seen a handful of times. The chain uses TRBV12-3 or TRBV12-4 and TRBJ2-3; D gene uncertain. The CDR3 sequence is 12 residues long. V was pared by 6 bases and J by 2 bases, with 6 bases between. The CDR3 protein is CASSPTTDTQYF. CDR3 nucleotides: TGTGCCAGCAGCCCCACCACAGATACGCAGTATTTT.

The chain recombines TRBV28 with TRBJ1-1; D is unresolved. V lost 0 bases and J 0 bases, leaving 2 bases between the germline ends. Germline values: CDR1 MDHEN, CDR2 SYDVKM. The CDR3 is 13 amino acids. The CDR3 DNA sequence: TGTGCCAGCAGTTTATGGTTGAACACTGAAGCTTTCTTT. Encoded protein: CASSLWLNTEAFF.

The V and J genes are TRBV2 and TRBJ1-5, with D possibly being TRBD1 (6 bases). V shed 1 base and J shed 7 bases, with 11 bases lying between them. Germline V gene sequence: CDR1 SNHLY, CDR2 FYNNEI. This CDR3 has 14 amino acids. The CDR3 loop reads CASSEGGRGQPQHF. The CDR3 bases are TGTGCCAGCAGTGAAGGGGGGAGGGGGCAGCCCCAGCATTTT.

The rearrangement joins TRBV7-2 to TRBJ1-5; no definite D call. V was shortened by 0 bases and J by 4 bases, with 7 bases between the two germline ends. The CDR3 runs 14 residues. Germline CDR1 SGHTA, CDR2 FQGNSA. CDR3 sequence (DNA): TGTGCCAGCAGCTTAGCCCTACCAAATCAGCCCCAGCATTTT. Its translation: CASSLALPNQPQHF.

The chain recombines TRBV20-1 with TRBJ1-1; TRBD1 aligns across 12 bases. V was pared by 2 bases and J by 8 bases, with 6 bases of the junction left unmatched. The CDR3 totals 14 residues. The germline CDR1 and CDR2 sequences are DFQATT and SNEGSKA (reference sequence). CDR3 protein: CSARPGTGGGEAFF. CDR3 nucleotides: TGCAGTGCTAGACCCGGGACAGGGGGCGGGGAAGCTTTCTTT.

The rearrangement joins TRBV27 to TRBJ2-7; 9 bases agree with TRBD1. J was trimmed by 5 bases and V by 10 bases; bases with no gene match: 9. The CDR3 length is 13 residues. Looked up from germline, CDR1 is MNHEY and CDR2 is SMNVEV (reference sequence). The CDR3 loop reads CAIGTGRGDEQYF. The DNA for the CDR3 is TGTGCCATCGGGACAGGGCGCGGTGACGAGCAGTACTTC.

The CDR3 coding sequence is TGTGCCACGGACCCGGGACGGTTCAATCAGCCCCAGCATTTT. It yields the protein CATDPGRFNQPQHF. The rearrangement uses TRBV10-3 and TRBJ1-5, with D tentatively TRBD1 (5 bases). The germline gives CDR1 ENHRY, CDR2 SYGVKD. The V end lost 10 bases, the J end lost 3 bases, and 16 bases lay between the germline ends. The CDR3 is 14 residues long.

The V call is TRBV12-3 or TRBV12-4, the J call TRBJ1-2, with 7 nucleotides matching TRBD1. V gave up 5 bases and J gave up 7 bases; unmatched junction bases: 7. The CDR3 spans 13 residues. CDR3 amino acids: CASSRQGGGGYTF. The DNA of the CDR3 is TGTGCCAGCAGTCGACAGGGCGGGGGTGGCTACACCTTC.

The chain employs TRBV5-1 and TRBJ2-5; D is undetermined. The V and J ends lost 0 bases and 0 bases respectively, with 6 bases between them. The CDR3 is 14 amino acids. The germline V gene encodes CDR1 SGHRS and CDR2 YFSETQ. Here the CDR3 DNA reads TGCGCCAGCAGCTTGGGTAGATACCAAGAGACCCAGTACTTC. This sequence encodes CASSLGRYQETQYF.

CDR3 amino acids: CSVELETGQETQYF. Written as DNA, the CDR3 is TGCAGCGTTGAACTCGAGACGGGTCAAGAGACCCAGTACTTC. The J gene is TRBJ2-5, the V gene TRBV29-1; D is ambiguous. V was shortened by 2 bases and J by 2 bases, with 12 bases between the two germline ends. This CDR3 has 14 residues. Germline CDR1 reads SQVTM; CDR2 reads ANQGSEA.

The chain has TRBV27 and TRBJ2-5, with D possibly being TRBD1 or TRBD2 (5 bases each). This CDR3 is 16 amino acids long. Germline V CDR1 and CDR2: MNHEY, SMNVEV (reference sequence). The V and J ends lost 3 bases and 5 bases respectively, with 19 bases between them. CDR3 in DNA: TGTGCCAGCAGTTTTCGGGGCGGCAAGGCGCGGGAGACCCAGTACTTC. Residues: CASSFRGGKARETQYF.

The chain links TRBV28 to TRBJ2-7; weak D call: TRBD1 (6 bases). Germline CDR1 reads MDHEN; CDR2 reads SYDVKM. The CDR3 sequence is 12 residues long. The V end was cut by 5 bases, the J end by 3 bases, with 8 bases between. The CDR3 DNA reads TGTGCCAGCAGTATACAGGGCTACGAGCAGTACTTC. This translates into CASSIQGYEQYF.

The chain carries TRBV6-5 and TRBJ1-2, with D tentatively TRBD1 (5 bases). With 4 bases removed from V and 2 bases from J, the gap between germline ends came to 17 bases. The CDR3 runs to 16 residues. Germline CDR1 is MNHEY and CDR2 is SVGAGI. The CDR3 spells CASSFDYRFPNYGYTF. In DNA form, the CDR3 reads TGTGCCAGCAGTTTTGATTACAGGTTCCCCAACTATGGCTACACCTTC.

The chain joins TRBV6-2 or TRBV6-3 to TRBJ2-1; 11 bases fit TRBD2. The CDR3 covers 15 residues. V lost 6 bases, J lost 9 bases, and 10 bases stayed unmatched. Germline V CDR1 and CDR2: MNHEY, SVGEGT. In nucleotides, the CDR3 is TGTGCCAGCAGCAGGATAGCGGGAGGGCCGGTTGAGCAGTTCTTC. It yields the protein CASSRIAGGPVEQFF.

The chain employs TRBV30 and TRBJ1-2; D remains unclear. CDR1 GTSNPN and CDR2 SVGIG come from the germline V gene (reference sequence). The CDR3 covers 12 residues. V lost 2 bases and J lost 4, with 8 bases in between. CDR3 in amino acids: CAWSPRRYGYTF. The DNA of the CDR3 is TGTGCCTGGAGTCCTCGACGCTATGGCTACACCTTC.

The V call is TRBV3-1, the J call TRBJ1-4; perhaps TRBD1 as D (5 bases). The CDR3 covers 15 residues. Germline values: CDR1 LGHDT, CDR2 YNNKEL (reference sequence). The V gene lost 4 bases and the J gene lost 6 bases, with 15 bases spanning the gap. The CDR3 nucleotides are TGTGCCAGCAGCCTATGGACACGTCCTCATGAAAAACTGTTTTTT. This sequence encodes CASSLWTRPHEKLFF.

The rearrangement links TRBV27 to TRBJ2-7; TRBD1 matches 10 bases. The length of the CDR3 is 15 residues. CDR1 and CDR2 from the germline V gene are MNHEY and SMNVEV (reference sequence). With 4 bases clipped from V and 2 bases from J, the junction kept 5 bases outside the gene matches. CDR3 in DNA: TGTGCCAGCAGTTCTCCGGGACAGGGGCCCTACGAGCAGTACTTC. Translated: CASSSPGQGPYEQYF.

In this sample, this clonotype turned up once. At one boundary the junction diverges from the germline segment, which might be a read error. The chain joins TRBV7-2 to TRBJ2-5; no firm D call. CDR3 length: 13 amino acids. The germline V gene has CDR1 SGHTA and CDR2 FQGNSA. The CDR3 DNA is TGTGCCAGCAGCTTCAGGAGTCAAGAGACCCGGTACTTC. Translating it yields CASSFRSQETRYF.

J is TRBJ2-3 and V is TRBV6-1, with 7 nucleotides matching TRBD2. The CDR3 has 15 residues. Germline V gives CDR1 MNHNS, CDR2 SASEGT. Trimming cost V 4 bases and J 2 bases; bases outside gene matches: 6. The CDR3 region is CASSAGLGATDTQYF. The CDR3 DNA is TGTGCCAGCAGTGCCGGACTAGGGGCCACAGATACGCAGTATTTT.

The chain joins TRBV19 to TRBJ1-1; a possible D gene is TRBD1 (5 bases). The CDR3 spans 14 residues. Germline V gene lookup returns CDR1 LNHDA and CDR2 SQIVND (reference sequence). V was cut by 5 bases and J by 5 bases, with 15 bases left in between. As DNA, the CDR3 is TGTGCCAGTAGTCCGGGGGATGCCAAGACTGAAGCTTTCTTT. It translates to CASSPGDAKTEAFF.

The chain couples TRBV4-1 to TRBJ2-1; D perhaps matches TRBD2 (5 bases). Germline V gene sequence: CDR1 MGHRA, CDR2 YSYEKL. The V and J ends lost 0 bases and 4 bases respectively, with 13 bases between them. There are 16 residues in the CDR3. The CDR3 bases are TGCGCCAGCAGCCAAGATCGTAGCGCTAGGTACAATGAGCAGTTCTTC. It specifies CASSQDRSARYNEQFF.

The rearrangement links TRBV7-2 to TRBJ1-2, with a possible D match to TRBD1 (6 bases). With 4 bases removed from V and 8 bases from J, the gap between germline ends came to 11 bases. The V gene's germline CDR1 is SGHTA and CDR2 FQGNSA. The CDR3 contains 12 residues. As DNA, the CDR3 is TGTGCCAGCAGCTCGACAGGAGGCGGCTACACCTTC. Its translation is CASSSTGGGYTF.

The rearrangement links TRBV28 to TRBJ1-5, with D unresolved. This CDR3 has 14 residues. CDR1 and CDR2 (germline): MDHEN, SYDVKM. With 4 bases removed from V and 6 bases from J, the gap between germline ends came to 13 bases. CDR3 nucleotide sequence: TGTGCCAGCAGTTCGACCGGAAAGGGTCAGCCCCAGCATTTT. Translating it yields CASSSTGKGQPQHF.